This T cell receptor (beta chain) came from a study of vaccination and CD4 T cells after COVID-19. Study-wide context: Roughly 10 convalescent patients had mild and one had severe PCR-confirmed SARS-CoV-2 disease. The convalescents included six males and four females, and among them two were Hispanic while seven were Caucasian.

Comments on this clonotype: Its antigen is undetermined.

Sample treatment: roughly 11-day PBMC culture with coronavirus spike peptide pools or control peptides (ViraFEST assay). Sequencing of cultured CD4+ T cell DNA used the Oncomine TCR Beta short-read assay. TCRdb reprocessed the PCR reads via MiXCR and lists one record per CDR3 protein. Of about 20,000 distinct CDR3 sequences in the sample, approximately 50% were seen once. The V end was cut by 4 bases, the J end by 7 bases, with 22 bases between. Germline-derived CDR1 and CDR2 are MDHEN and SYDVKM. The length of the CDR3 is 16 residues. The origin of this receptor is a human donor who had recovered from COVID-19. Sequencing was performed on CD4+ T cells from blood, cultured in vitro. V is TRBV28 and J is TRBJ1-2; no clear D. Written as DNA, the CDR3 is TGTGCCAGCAGTTCCTTAATTGACGGGAAGAGTTTTGGCTACACCTTC. Its protein product is CASSSLIDGKSFGYTF.